The entry below gives a single T cell receptor (beta chain) sequence along with its context. Its antigen is unidentified. For the second PCR, which ran for roughly 7 to 11 cycles, a sample-barcoded 5' primer and a J-beta primer mix were used. Each cDNA molecule received a tag from a template-switch adaptor that had 12 random nucleotides. All samples yielded 3 million or more CDR3-containing paired-end reads. TCRdb redid the calling of the 5' RACE reads with MiXCR, one entry per CDR3 protein. The table has 540,000 or so distinct CDR3 sequences, 27% seen once. These data originate in a study of blood T cells in healthy people across ages. This CDR3 comprises 14 residues. Trimming at V came to 6 bases and at J to 3 bases, leaving 4 bases not matched to a gene. CDR1 ENHRY and CDR2 SYGVKD come from the germline V gene. Study-wide points: Possibly confounding the expanded clonotype changes was the fact that donor CMV status was unknown.

The sample comprised blood. The V call is TRBV10-3, the J call TRBJ1-1; TRBD1 matches 10 bases. The receptor's source is a woman between 65 and 79 years old in good health. The CDR3 nucleotides read TGTGCCATCAGAAGACAGGGGGCGGACACTGAAGCTTTCTTT. Translation gives CAIRRQGADTEAFF.